These 23 T cell receptor beta chains came from one sample sequenced in a study of vaccination effects on CD4 cells after COVID-19. Peptide-pool stimulation followed by sequencing identified expanded antigen-specific CD4+ clonotypes in the ViraFEST assay. Subsequent to 10 days of culture, CD4+ T cells were isolated. Vaccinated participants had no history of SARS-CoV-2 infection and tested negative for nucleocapsid antibodies. Assay used: immunoSEQ multiplex PCR; TCRdb lists only in-frame clones, some missing. The sample includes tens of thousands of clones, approximately 75% of them seen just once. No antigen has been assigned to these receptors. Sequencing used CD4+ T cells from PBMCs cultured with HCoV-NL63 spike peptides, obtained before COVID-19 vaccination. Source of these receptors: a human donor who received a COVID-19 vaccine.

The chain employs TRBV5-1 and TRBJ1-2; 11 bases match TRBD1. The CDR3 is 16 amino acids. J gave up 4 bases and V 0 bases, and 5 bases lay outside the gene matches. Per germline, CDR1 SGHRS and CDR2 YFSETQ. The CDR3, as DNA: TGCGCCAGCAGCTTGGGGACAGGGGGCGAGAGCTATGGCTACACCTTC. Its protein product is CASSLGTGGESYGYTF.

This clone came up a few times. The CDR3 loop reads CASRMHPTGELFF. The CDR3 DNA reads as TGTGCCAGCAGGATGCACCCCACCGGGGAGCTGTTTTTT. The chain has TRBV6-6 and TRBJ2-2; D gene ambiguous. This CDR3 is built from 13 residues. Germline CDR1 and CDR2: MNHNY and SVGAGI (reference sequence). Trimming took off 6 bases at V and 4 bases at J, with 9 bases between the two ends.

This clone has just one count. The chain uses TRBV27 and TRBJ1-1; D may be TRBD1 (5 bases). The ends were cut back, 3 bases at V and 3 bases at J, with 14 bases in the middle. There are 15 residues in the CDR3. Germline CDR1 and CDR2: MNHEY and SMNVEV (reference sequence). The CDR3 loop is CASSLGRLRDTEAFF. CDR3 coding DNA: TGTGCCAGCAGTTTGGGGCGGCTCCGGGACACTGAAGCTTTCTTT.

The chain joins TRBV28 to TRBJ1-3; a weak D match, TRBD1 (5 bases). Germline V lookup: CDR1 MDHEN, CDR2 SYDVKM. The CDR3 is 16 residues long. V was cut by 5 bases and J by 4 bases, with 18 bases left in between. In DNA, the CDR3 is TGTGCCAGCAGTGAGGTAGCAGGGTCGTACGGAAACACCATATATTTT. This codes for CASSEVAGSYGNTIYF.

This sequence joins TRBV24-1 and TRBJ1-2, with 7 positions matching TRBD1. The CDR3 is 15 residues long. Germline loops: CDR1 KGHDR, CDR2 SFDVKD. With 2 bases clipped from V and 4 bases from J, the junction kept 6 bases outside the gene matches. Here the CDR3 DNA reads TGTGCCACCAGTGATTCCCATCGACAGGGCTATGGCTACACCTTC. Encoded protein: CATSDSHRQGYGYTF.

This clone was counted only a few times. This chain joins TRBV13 and TRBJ1-2; TRBD1 aligns across 7 bases. Germline loops: CDR1 PRHDT, CDR2 FYEKMQ (reference sequence). J was trimmed by 3 bases and V by 2 bases; bases with no gene match: 6. The CDR3 has 15 amino acids. The CDR3 region has the DNA TGTGCCAGCAGCTTATTTAGGGACAGATACTATGGCTACACCTTC. It translates to CASSLFRDRYYGYTF.

V is TRBV5-4 and J is TRBJ1-1, with 10 bases fitting TRBD1. CDR3 length equals 15 residues. Germline CDR1 SGHNT, CDR2 YYREEE (reference sequence). After removal of 4 bases from V and 5 bases from J, the junction contained 8 bases not matched to a gene. The CDR3 DNA is TGTGCCAGCAGCCATGGACAGGGGGTGGGTACTGAAGCTTTCTTT. Translating it yields CASSHGQGVGTEAFF.

The V call is TRBV29-1, the J call TRBJ1-5; tentatively, D is TRBD1 (5 bases). Germline V gene lookup returns CDR1 SQVTM and CDR2 ANQGSEA. The CDR3 spans 14 residues. V lost 6 bases and J 2 bases, leaving 14 bases between the germline ends. The DNA of the CDR3 is TGCAGCGTCCGAGGGACGGCTGGCAATCAGCCCCAGCATTTT. Its translation is CSVRGTAGNQPQHF.

The V and J genes are TRBV20-1 and TRBJ2-3; no reliable D call. In germline, CDR1 is DFQATT, CDR2 SNEGSKA (reference sequence). The CDR3 has 15 amino acids. V was pared by 3 bases and J by 0 bases, with 13 bases between. As DNA, the CDR3 is TGCAGTGCTAGTCGGGTAAACCCTAGCACAGATACGCAGTATTTT. Its translation: CSASRVNPSTDTQYF.

The rearrangement links TRBV9 to TRBJ1-3, with D possibly matching TRBD1 (5 bases). V lost 0 bases and J 2 bases, leaving 15 bases between the germline ends. CDR1 and CDR2 from the germline V gene are SGDLS and YYNGEE. The CDR3 length is 17 residues. DNA of the CDR3: TGTGCCAGCAGCGTAGGTATTGGGGACCCTGCTGGAAACACCATATATTTT. Encoded protein: CASSVGIGDPAGNTIYF. Combining the CDR3 with reference TRBV9 and TRBJ1-3 gives the whole variable domain DSGVTQTPKHLITATGQRVTLRCSPRSGDLSVYWYQQSLDQGLQFLIQYYNGEERAKGNILERFSAQQFPDLHSELNLSSLELGDSALYFCASSVGIGDPAGNTIYFGEGSWLTVV.

The V call is TRBV13, the J call TRBJ1-3; tentatively, D is TRBD1 (5 bases). The CDR3 runs to 15 residues. Trimming removed 2 bases from V and 0 bases from J, with 8 bases in between. The germline V gene has CDR1 PRHDT and CDR2 FYEKMQ (reference sequence). CDR3 in DNA: TGTGCCAGCAGCTTACGAGGGGTCTCTGGAAACACCATATATTTT. Its protein product is CASSLRGVSGNTIYF.

This clone was observed once. The rearrangement uses TRBV11-3 and TRBJ2-5, with D unclear. The V end lost 0 bases, the J end lost 0 bases, and 8 bases lay between the germline ends. The CDR3 extends over 15 amino acids. CDR1 and CDR2 from the germline V gene are SGHNT and YENEEA. The DNA of the CDR3 is TGTGCCAGCAGCTTAGATCGATCTAACCAAGAGACCCAGTACTTC. It codes for CASSLDRSNQETQYF.

This rearrangement joins TRBV6-2 or TRBV6-3 to TRBJ2-7; unclear D gene. V was trimmed by 5 bases and J by 4 bases, leaving 6 bases between them. This CDR3 comprises 11 residues. CDR1 and CDR2 (germline): MNHEY, SVGEGT. The CDR3 DNA sequence: TGTGCCAGCAGTCTTGGATACGAGCAGTACGTC. Amino acid sequence: CASSLGYEQYV.

The chain has TRBV6-1 and TRBJ2-4; 9 nucleotides line up with TRBD2. This CDR3 is 17 amino acids long. The germline V gene encodes CDR1 MNHNS and CDR2 SASEGT. The ends lost 2 bases at V and 0 bases at J; junction bases unmatched: 5. CDR3 residues: CASSERRRGGAKNIQYF. The CDR3 bases are TGTGCCAGCAGTGAAAGGCGGCGGGGGGGAGCCAAAAACATTCAGTACTTC.

This chain joins TRBV2 and TRBJ1-5; 7 bases fit TRBD1. Unmatched junction bases numbered 5, after V lost 6 bases and J lost 0 bases. Germline assignment: CDR1 SNHLY and CDR2 FYNNEI. CDR3 length equals 15 residues. CDR3 in amino acids: CASRMTGNSNQPQHF. CDR3 coding DNA: TGTGCCAGCAGGATGACAGGGAATAGCAATCAGCCCCAGCATTTT.

This sequence joins TRBV7-8 and TRBJ1-2; TRBD1 is a possible D gene (5 bases). The V and J ends lost 5 bases and 3 bases respectively, with 25 bases between them. The V gene's germline CDR1 is SGHVS and CDR2 FQNEAQ. CDR3 length: 18 residues. This chain's CDR3 is CASSRKRGDEDVDYGYTF. The CDR3 region has the DNA TGTGCCAGCAGCCGGAAACGGGGGGATGAGGACGTTGACTATGGCTACACCTTC.

The chain links TRBV7-3 to TRBJ2-1; TRBD2 is a possible D gene (5 bases). Germline CDR1 and CDR2: SGHTA and FQGTGA. The CDR3 length is 15 residues. Trimming removed 5 bases at V and 7 bases at J, with 18 bases between. CDR3 sequence: CASSLARDSKNEQFF. The CDR3 nucleotides read TGTGCCAGCAGCCTTGCCCGGGATTCCAAAAATGAGCAGTTCTTC. Combining the CDR3 with reference TRBV7-3 and TRBJ2-1 gives the whole variable domain GAGVSQTPSNKVTEKGKYVELRCDPISGHTALYWYRQSLGQGPEFLIYFQGTGAADDSGLPNDRFFAVRPEGSVSTLKIQRTERGDSAVYLCASSLARDSKNEQFFGPGTRLTVL.

This clone was seen only a few times. The gene calls are TRBV10-2 and TRBJ1-1; 8 nucleotides line up with TRBD1. This CDR3 comprises 14 residues. Trimming at V came to 6 bases and at J to 5 bases, leaving 8 bases not matched to a gene. Germline V gene sequence: CDR1 WSHSY, CDR2 SAAADI. The CDR3 DNA follows: TGCGCCAGCAGGAACCAGGGGGCGAGGACTGAAGCTTTCTTT. It codes for CASRNQGARTEAFF.

The CDR3 sequence: CASSDRGNEQFF. Here the CDR3 DNA reads TGTGCCAGCAGTGACAGGGGTAATGAGCAGTTCTTC. This chain joins TRBV9 and TRBJ2-1; 8 nucleotides agree with TRBD1. Unmatched junction bases numbered 2, after V lost 5 bases and J lost 7 bases. The V gene's germline CDR1 is SGDLS and CDR2 YYNGEE. The CDR3 has 12 residues. The full variable domain, completed using reference TRBV9 and TRBJ2-1, is DSGVTQTPKHLITATGQRVTLRCSPRSGDLSVYWYQQSLDQGLQFLIQYYNGEERAKGNILERFSAQQFPDLHSELNLSSLELGDSALYFCASSDRGNEQFFGPGTRLTVL.

The chain has TRBV4-1 and TRBJ2-6; D not certain. Germline CDR1 and CDR2: MGHRA and YSYEKL. With 0 bases removed from V and 0 bases from J, the gap between germline ends came to 9 bases. This CDR3 comprises 17 residues. CDR3 region: CASSQEPQFSGANVLTF. The DNA of the CDR3 is TGCGCCAGCAGCCAAGAACCACAGTTCTCTGGGGCCAACGTCCTGACTTTC.

This chain links TRBV18 with TRBJ2-5; no firm D call. Germline V CDR1 and CDR2: KGHSH, LQKENI. V dropped 1 base and J dropped 0 bases, with 12 bases sitting between them. The CDR3 runs to 16 residues. The CDR3 sequence: CASSPQRVLYQETQYF. The CDR3 nucleotides read TGTGCCAGCTCACCACAAAGAGTCCTGTACCAAGAGACCCAGTACTTC. Filled out from reference TRBV18 and TRBJ2-5, the complete variable domain reads NAGVMQNPRHLVRRRGQEARLRCSPMKGHSHVYWYRQLPEEGLKFMVYLQKENIIDESGMPKERFSAEFPKEGPSILRIQQVVRGDSAAYFCASSPQRVLYQETQYFGPGTRLLVL.

The chain links TRBV13 to TRBJ1-4, with 7 bases lining up with TRBD1. This CDR3 contains 16 residues. Germline loops: CDR1 PRHDT, CDR2 FYEKMQ (reference sequence). V was clipped by 0 bases and J by 7 bases; unmatched bases: 8. This CDR3 is CASSLGQGVGIEKLFF. The CDR3 nucleotides read TGTGCCAGCAGCTTAGGCCAGGGGGTAGGGATTGAAAAACTGTTTTTT.

This chain connects TRBV5-5 to TRBJ1-1, with no clear D. Trimming shortened V by 1 base and J by 2 bases, and 0 bases separated the two germline ends. This CDR3 contains 11 residues. Germline V gene sequence: CDR1 SGHKS, CDR2 YYEKEE (reference sequence). This CDR3 is CASSLNTEAFF. For the CDR3, the DNA is TGTGCCAGCAGCTTGAACACTGAAGCTTTCTTT.